This T cell receptor beta chain derives from a study of cytomegalovirus exposure and HLA in healthy donors. Study-level background: Among the approximately 370 donors who were genotyped, about 80% fell in the genetic ancestry cluster that is associated with self-reported Caucasian donors. Whole-study findings and limits: The productive fraction for most TCR beta V segments was about 90% or about 30% in an earlier analysis.

Turning to this clone: Its antigen remains unknown.

Per germline, CDR1 SNHLY and CDR2 FYNNEI. The V segment lost 6 bases and the J segment 3 bases; nucleotides outside the gene matches: 2. This CDR3 contains 13 residues. The PCR was carried out with 60 Vbeta primers and 13 Jbeta primers. Sequenced by immunoSEQ multiplex PCR; TCRdb stores in-frame clones only, minus some. The sample contains about 100,000 clones, roughly 9.1% of which appear only once. There were likely unrecorded immune exposures, though donors were nominally healthy when sampled. This rearrangement joins TRBV2 to TRBJ2-5; 9 positions match TRBD1. Sequenced sample: PBMCs. The clonotype was recovered from a man aged 35-49 years in good health and CMV-seropositive. CDR3 sequence (DNA): TGTGCCAGCAGCCGGGACAGGGAAGAGACCCAGTACTTC. This sequence encodes CASSRDREETQYF.